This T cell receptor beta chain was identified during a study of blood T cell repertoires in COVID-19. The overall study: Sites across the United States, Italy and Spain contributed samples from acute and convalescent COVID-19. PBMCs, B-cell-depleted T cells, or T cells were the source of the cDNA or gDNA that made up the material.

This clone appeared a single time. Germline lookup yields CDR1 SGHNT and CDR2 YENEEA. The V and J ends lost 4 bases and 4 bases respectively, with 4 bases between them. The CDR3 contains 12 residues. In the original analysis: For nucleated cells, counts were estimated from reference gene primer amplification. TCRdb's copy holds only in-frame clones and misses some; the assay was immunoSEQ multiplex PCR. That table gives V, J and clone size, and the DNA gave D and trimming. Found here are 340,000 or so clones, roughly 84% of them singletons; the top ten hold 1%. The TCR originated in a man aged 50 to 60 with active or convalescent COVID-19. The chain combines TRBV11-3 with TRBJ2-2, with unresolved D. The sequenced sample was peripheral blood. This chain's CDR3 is CASSSLTGELFF. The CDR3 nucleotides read TGTGCCAGCAGCTCTCTCACCGGGGAGCTGTTTTTT.